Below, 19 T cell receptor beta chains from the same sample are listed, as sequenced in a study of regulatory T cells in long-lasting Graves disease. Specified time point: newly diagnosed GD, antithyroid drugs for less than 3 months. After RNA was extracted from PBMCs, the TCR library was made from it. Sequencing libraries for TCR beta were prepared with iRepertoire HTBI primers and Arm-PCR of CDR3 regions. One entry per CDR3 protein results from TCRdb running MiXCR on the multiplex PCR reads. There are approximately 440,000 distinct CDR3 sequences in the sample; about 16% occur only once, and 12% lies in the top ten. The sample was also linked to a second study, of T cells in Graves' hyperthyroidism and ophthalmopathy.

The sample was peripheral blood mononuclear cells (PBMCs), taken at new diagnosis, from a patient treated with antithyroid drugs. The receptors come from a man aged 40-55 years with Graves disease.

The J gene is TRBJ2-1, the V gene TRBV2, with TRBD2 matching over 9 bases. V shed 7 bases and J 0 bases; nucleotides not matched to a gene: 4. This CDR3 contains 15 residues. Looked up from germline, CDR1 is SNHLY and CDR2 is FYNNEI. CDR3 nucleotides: TGTGCCAGCAAGATTAGCGGGAGCTCCTACAATGAGCAGTTCTTC. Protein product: CASKISGSSYNEQFF.

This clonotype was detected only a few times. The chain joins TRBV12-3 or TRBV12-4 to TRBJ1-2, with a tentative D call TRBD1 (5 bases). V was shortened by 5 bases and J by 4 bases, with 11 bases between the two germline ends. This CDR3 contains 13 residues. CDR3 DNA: TGTGCCAGCAGTGGACAAGTAAGCTATGGCTACACCTTC. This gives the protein CASSGQVSYGYTF.

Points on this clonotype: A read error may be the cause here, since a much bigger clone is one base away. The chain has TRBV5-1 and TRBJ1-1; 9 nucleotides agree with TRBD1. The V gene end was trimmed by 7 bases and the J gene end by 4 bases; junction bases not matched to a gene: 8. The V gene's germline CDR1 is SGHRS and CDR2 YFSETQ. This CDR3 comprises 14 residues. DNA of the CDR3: TGCGCCAGCGAGACCGGGACAGGGAGCACTGAAGCTTTCTTT. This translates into CASETGTGSTEAFF.

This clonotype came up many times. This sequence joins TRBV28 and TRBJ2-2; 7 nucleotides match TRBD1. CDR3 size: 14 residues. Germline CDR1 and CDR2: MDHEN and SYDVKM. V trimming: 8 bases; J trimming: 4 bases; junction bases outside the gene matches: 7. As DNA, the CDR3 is TGTGCCAGCCAAACAGGGGTTGGCACCGGGGAGCTGTTTTTT. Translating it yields CASQTGVGTGELFF.

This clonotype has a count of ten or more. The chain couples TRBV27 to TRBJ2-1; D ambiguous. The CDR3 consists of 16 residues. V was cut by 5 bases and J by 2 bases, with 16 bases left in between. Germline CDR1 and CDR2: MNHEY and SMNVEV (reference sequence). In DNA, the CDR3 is TGTGCCAGCAGTCCATCATGGCTAGTAGCCTACAATGAGCAGTTCTTC. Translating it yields CASSPSWLVAYNEQFF.

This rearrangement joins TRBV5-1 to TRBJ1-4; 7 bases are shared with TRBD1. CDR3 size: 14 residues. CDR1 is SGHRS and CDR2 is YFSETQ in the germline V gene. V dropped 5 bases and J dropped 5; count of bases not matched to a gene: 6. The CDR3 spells CASRMGQQNEKLFF. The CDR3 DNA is TGCGCCAGCAGGATGGGACAGCAAAATGAAAAACTGTTTTTT.

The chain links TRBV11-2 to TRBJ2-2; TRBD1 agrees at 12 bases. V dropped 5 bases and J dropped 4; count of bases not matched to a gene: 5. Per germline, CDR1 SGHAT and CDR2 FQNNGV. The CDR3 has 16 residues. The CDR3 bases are TGTGCCAGCAGCCCGGGACAGGGGGCGGGCACCGGGGAGCTGTTTTTT. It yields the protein CASSPGQGAGTGELFF.

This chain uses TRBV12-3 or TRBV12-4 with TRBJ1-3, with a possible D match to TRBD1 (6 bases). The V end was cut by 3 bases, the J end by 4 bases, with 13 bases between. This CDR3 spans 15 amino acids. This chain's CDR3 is CASSFAGARGNTIYF. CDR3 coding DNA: TGTGCCAGCAGTTTCGCAGGGGCGCGGGGAAACACCATATATTTT.

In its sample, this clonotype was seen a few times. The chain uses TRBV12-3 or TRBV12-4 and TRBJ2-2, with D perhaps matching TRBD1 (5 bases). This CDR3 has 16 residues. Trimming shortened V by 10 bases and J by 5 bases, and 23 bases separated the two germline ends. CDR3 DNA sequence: TGTGCCACCGCCGTCAGGGTAGCAGTGAAAACCGGGGAGCTGTTTTTT. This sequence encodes CATAVRVAVKTGELFF.

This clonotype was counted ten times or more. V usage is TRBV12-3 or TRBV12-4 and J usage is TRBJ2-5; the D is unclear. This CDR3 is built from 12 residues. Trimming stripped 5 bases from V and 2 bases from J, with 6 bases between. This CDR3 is CASSPLQETQYF. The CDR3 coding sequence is TGTGCCAGCAGTCCCCTTCAAGAGACCCAGTACTTC.

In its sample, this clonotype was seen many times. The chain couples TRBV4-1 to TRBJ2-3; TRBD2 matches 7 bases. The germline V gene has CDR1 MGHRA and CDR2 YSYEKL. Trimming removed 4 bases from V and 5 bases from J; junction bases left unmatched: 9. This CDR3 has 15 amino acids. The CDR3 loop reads CASSLEAGVGDTQYF. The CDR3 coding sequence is TGCGCCAGCAGCCTGGAGGCGGGAGTTGGAGATACGCAGTATTTT.

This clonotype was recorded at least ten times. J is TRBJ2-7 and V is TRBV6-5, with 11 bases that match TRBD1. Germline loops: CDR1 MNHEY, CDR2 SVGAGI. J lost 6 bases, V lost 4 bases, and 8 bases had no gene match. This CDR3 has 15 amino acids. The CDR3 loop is CASSSHPGQGGEQYF. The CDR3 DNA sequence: TGTGCCAGCAGTTCACACCCGGGACAGGGGGGCGAGCAGTACTTC.

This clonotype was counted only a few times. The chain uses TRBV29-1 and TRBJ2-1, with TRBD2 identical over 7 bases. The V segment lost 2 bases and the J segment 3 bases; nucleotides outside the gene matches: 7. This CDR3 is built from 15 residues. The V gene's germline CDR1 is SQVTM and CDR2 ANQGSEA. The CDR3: CSVEQGLRVYNEQFF. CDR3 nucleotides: TGCAGCGTTGAACAGGGACTAAGAGTCTACAATGAGCAGTTCTTC.

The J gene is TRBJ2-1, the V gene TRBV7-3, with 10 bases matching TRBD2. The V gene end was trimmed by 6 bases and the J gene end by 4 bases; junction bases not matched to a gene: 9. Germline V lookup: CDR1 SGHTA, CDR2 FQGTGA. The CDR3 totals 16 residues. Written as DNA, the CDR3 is TGTGCCAGCAGTTTAGCGGGAGGACCCACGTACAATGAGCAGTTCTTC. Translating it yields CASSLAGGPTYNEQFF.

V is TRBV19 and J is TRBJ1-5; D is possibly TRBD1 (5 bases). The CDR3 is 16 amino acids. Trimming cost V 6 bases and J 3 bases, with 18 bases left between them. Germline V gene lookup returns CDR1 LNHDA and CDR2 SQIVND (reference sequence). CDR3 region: CASSPRVRGNNQPQHF. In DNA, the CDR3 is TGTGCCAGTAGCCCCAGGGTTCGGGGGAACAATCAGCCCCAGCATTTT.

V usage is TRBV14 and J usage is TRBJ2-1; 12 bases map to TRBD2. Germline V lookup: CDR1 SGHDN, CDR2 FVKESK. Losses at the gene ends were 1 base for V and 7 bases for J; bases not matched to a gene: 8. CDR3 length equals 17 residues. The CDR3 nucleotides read TGTGCCAGCAGCCAAGCATTTACTAGCGGGAGGAGAAATGAGCAGTTCTTC. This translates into CASSQAFTSGRRNEQFF.

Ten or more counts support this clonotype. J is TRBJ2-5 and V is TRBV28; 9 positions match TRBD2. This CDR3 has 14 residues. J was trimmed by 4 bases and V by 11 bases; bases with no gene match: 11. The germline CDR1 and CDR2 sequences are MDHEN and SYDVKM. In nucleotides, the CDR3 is TGTGCCGCGGCCAGCGGGGGGCCCGGAGAGACCCAGTACTTC. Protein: CAAASGGPGETQYF.

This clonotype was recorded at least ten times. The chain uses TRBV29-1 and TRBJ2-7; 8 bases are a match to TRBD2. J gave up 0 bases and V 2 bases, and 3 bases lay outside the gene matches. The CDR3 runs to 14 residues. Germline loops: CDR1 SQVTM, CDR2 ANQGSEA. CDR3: CSVEIAGSSYEQYF. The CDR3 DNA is TGCAGCGTTGAAATAGCGGGAAGCTCCTACGAGCAGTACTTC.

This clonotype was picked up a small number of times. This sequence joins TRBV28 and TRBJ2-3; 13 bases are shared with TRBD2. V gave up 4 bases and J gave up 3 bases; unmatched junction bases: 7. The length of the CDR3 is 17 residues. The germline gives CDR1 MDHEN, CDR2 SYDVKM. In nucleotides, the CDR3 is TGTGCCAGCAGTTCCTGGACTAGCGGGAGTCGGACAGATACGCAGTATTTT. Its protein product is CASSSWTSGSRTDTQYF.